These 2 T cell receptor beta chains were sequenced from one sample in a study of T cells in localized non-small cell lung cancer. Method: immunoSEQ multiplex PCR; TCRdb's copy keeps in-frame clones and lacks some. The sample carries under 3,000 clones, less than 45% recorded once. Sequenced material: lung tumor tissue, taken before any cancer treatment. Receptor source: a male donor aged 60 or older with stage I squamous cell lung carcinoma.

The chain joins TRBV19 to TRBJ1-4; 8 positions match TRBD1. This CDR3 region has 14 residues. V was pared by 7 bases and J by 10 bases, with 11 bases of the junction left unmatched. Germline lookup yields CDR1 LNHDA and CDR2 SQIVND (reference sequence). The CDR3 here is CASTQTGGDGKLFF. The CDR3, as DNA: TGTGCCAGTACCCAAACAGGGGGAGACGGAAAACTGTTTTTT.

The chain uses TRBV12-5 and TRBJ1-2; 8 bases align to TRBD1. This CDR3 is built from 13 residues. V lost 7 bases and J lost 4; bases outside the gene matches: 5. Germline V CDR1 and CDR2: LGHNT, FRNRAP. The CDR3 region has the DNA TGTGCTAGTGCCCGGACAGGGCCCTATGGCTACACCTTC. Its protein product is CASARTGPYGYTF.